What follows are 19 T cell receptor beta chains derived from one specimen sequenced in a study of T cell clonality in common variable immunodeficiency. Sequencing used immunoSEQ multiplex PCR; TCRdb keeps in-frame clones, though not all of them. The sample holds more than 55,000 clones, and no clone turns up only once. The sequencing sample was made of peripheral blood mononuclear cells. These receptors were collected from a person between 18 and 75 years old in good health.

Points on this clone: Read data end 3 residues before the CDR3 end; the end is taken from the germline J gene. The J gene is TRBJ1-5, the V gene TRBV20-1; 8 positions agree with TRBD1. The V and J ends lost 6 bases and 6 bases, in that order; junction bases with no gene match: 10. CDR1 and CDR2 from the germline V gene are DFQATT and SNEGSKA (reference sequence). The CDR3 is 14 amino acids. CDR3 sequence reads: CSAGGQGVGQPQHF. Incomplete CDR3 DNA: TGCAGTGCCGGCGGACAGGGTGTAGGTCAGCCC.

This clone was seen ten or more times. The read halts 3 residues ahead of the CDR3 end, with the missing end drawn from the germline J gene. The rearrangement uses TRBV5-4 and TRBJ2-3; D possibly corresponds to TRBD2 (6 bases). The CDR3 extends over 16 amino acids. V was trimmed by 4 bases and J by 5 bases, leaving 20 bases between them. From germline, CDR1 is SGHNT and CDR2 YYREEE (reference sequence). The CDR3 loop is CASSSAGLPGLDTQYF. The part of the CDR3 DNA that was read is TGTGCCAGCAGCAGTGCGGGACTCCCGGGGCTAGATACG.

Comments on this clone: The CDR3 end lies 3 residues beyond the end of the read and is filled in from the germline J gene. The chain recombines TRBV10-2 with TRBJ1-4, with D unresolved. The V end was cut by 5 bases, the J end by 8 bases, with 9 bases between. CDR1 is WSHSY and CDR2 is SAAADI in the germline V gene. The CDR3 length is 12 residues. CDR3 DNA (partial): TGCGCCAGCAGTCCGGGCGGGGAAAAA. Translated: CASSPGGEK. The complete CDR3 reads CASSPGGEKLFF.

This clone has a handful of counts. With a much larger clone just one base away, this may be a read error. The read terminates 3 residues before the CDR3 end, so the remaining end is supplied by the germline J gene. Other DNA sequences in the same sample also yield this CDR3. V is TRBV19 and J is TRBJ1-3; D remains ambiguous. The CDR3 is 17 residues long. Per germline, CDR1 LNHDA and CDR2 SQIVND (reference sequence). This CDR3 reads CASSIDVQASSGNTIYF. Incomplete CDR3 DNA: TGTGCCAGTAGTATAGATGTGCAGGCGTCCTCTGGAAACACA.

This clone was picked up many times. The observed sequence ends 3 residues before the CDR3 terminus, with the missing tail filled in from the germline J gene. The gene calls are TRBV2 and TRBJ2-1; 11 bases map to TRBD2. CDR3 length: 14 amino acids. Trimming cost V 8 bases and J 3 bases; bases outside gene matches: 3. Per germline, CDR1 SNHLY and CDR2 FYNNEI. CDR3 protein: CASLTSGGYNEQFF. Incomplete CDR3 DNA: TGTGCCAGCCTCACTAGCGGGGGCTACAATGAG.

This clone was found many times. The CDR3 end lies 3 residues beyond the end of the read and is filled in from the germline J gene. The rearrangement uses TRBV5-1 and TRBJ2-3, with 13 nucleotides matching TRBD2. CDR1 and CDR2 from the germline V gene are SGHRS and YFSETQ. The CDR3 has 14 amino acids. V shed 8 bases and J 4 bases; nucleotides not matched to a gene: 4. The CDR3 sequence: CASRTSGSADTQYF. The sequenced CDR3 bases are TGCGCCAGTCGGACTAGCGGGAGTGCAGATACG.

The sample holds many counts of this clone. Sequencing ends 3 residues short of the CDR3 end; the germline J gene provides the rest. This chain links TRBV5-4 with TRBJ1-1; D is possibly TRBD1 (6 bases). The germline V and J ends were trimmed by 4 bases and 4 bases, with 14 bases remaining between them. Germline V gives CDR1 SGHNT, CDR2 YYREEE (reference sequence). The CDR3 has 14 residues. CDR3 DNA, as far as it was read: TGTGCCAGCAGCGCCGGGAGCAGGGGCACTGAA. Residues: CASSAGSRGTE. From start to end, the CDR3 is CASSAGSRGTEAFF.

The table lists this clone with many counts. The CDR3 end falls 3 residues outside the read, so it is completed with the germline J gene. V and J are TRBV5-1 and TRBJ1-2; the D gene is possibly TRBD1 (5 bases). The germline V gene has CDR1 SGHRS and CDR2 YFSETQ. Trimming shortened V by 0 bases and J by 6 bases, and 9 bases separated the two germline ends. The length of the CDR3 is 13 residues. Incomplete CDR3 DNA: TGCGCCAGCAGCTTGGGAATACAGGATGGC. It yields the protein CASSLGIQDG. In full, the CDR3 is CASSLGIQDGYTF.

This clone was recorded at least ten times. From the germline J gene comes the end of the CDR3, since the read stops 3 residues before it. The chain recombines TRBV10-3 with TRBJ2-3; 7 bases map to TRBD1. Germline V gives CDR1 ENHRY, CDR2 SYGVKD. The CDR3 contains 16 residues. V was pared by 4 bases and J by 2 bases, with 9 bases of the junction left unmatched. Partial CDR3 DNA: TGTGCCATCAGTGTACAGGGGCCTGACTTCACAGATACG. Translated, it gives CAISVQGPDFTDT. The entire CDR3 reads CAISVQGPDFTDTQYF.

This clone was counted many times. The read ends 3 residues shy of where the CDR3 ends; the end is completed using the germline J gene. The rearrangement uses TRBV20-1 and TRBJ1-5, with TRBD1 identical over 8 bases. CDR3 length: 15 amino acids. Germline lookup yields CDR1 DFQATT and CDR2 SNEGSKA (reference sequence). With V trimmed by 5 bases and J by 4 bases, 10 bases remained unmatched. The DNA read from the CDR3 is TGCAGTGCTGCTCGGGACAGGATGACAAATCAGCCC. Protein: CSAARDRMTNQP. The full CDR3 protein reads CSAARDRMTNQPQHF.

This clone occurred a few times. The observed sequence ends 3 residues before the CDR3 terminus, with the missing tail filled in from the germline J gene. The gene calls are TRBV7-8 and TRBJ2-3, with 11 bases lining up with TRBD1. This CDR3 spans 15 amino acids. Germline CDR1 is SGHVS and CDR2 is FQNEAQ. The CDR3 loop reads CASSPRDRGNQPQYF. The sequenced CDR3 bases are TGTGCCAGCAGCCCGCGGGACAGGGGGAATCAGCCG.

The table lists this clone with many counts. The CDR3: CASSEGGQGLVAFF. The sequenced CDR3 bases are TGTGCCAGCAGTGAAGGGGGACAGGGGTTGGTC. This chain uses TRBV2 with TRBJ1-1, with 10 bases that match TRBD1. The read terminates 3 residues ahead of where the CDR3 ends, so the germline J gene completes it. There are 14 residues in the CDR3. Germline values: CDR1 SNHLY, CDR2 FYNNEI.

This clone was seen repeatedly, ten times or more. The sequence runs out 3 residues before the end of the CDR3; the remainder is reconstructed from the germline J gene. The chain has TRBV10-3 and TRBJ1-3; 7 nucleotides align to TRBD1. The germline V gene encodes CDR1 ENHRY and CDR2 SYGVKD. The CDR3 length is 15 residues. V was clipped by 5 bases and J by 4 bases; unmatched bases: 8. The CDR3 loop reads CAISRDRTFGNTIYF. Partial CDR3 DNA: TGTGCCATCAGTCGGGACAGAACCTTCGGAAACACC.

This clone came up many times. The CDR3 protein is CASSQRGYEQYF. CDR3 DNA, as far as it was read: TGTGCCAGCAGCCAAAGGGGGTACGAG. The chain carries TRBV7-2 and TRBJ2-7; D possibly corresponds to TRBD1 (6 bases). The read ends 3 residues shy of where the CDR3 ends; the end is completed using the germline J gene. V shed 5 bases and J shed 4 bases, with 9 bases lying between them. The germline V gene has CDR1 SGHTA and CDR2 FQGNSA. CDR3 length equals 12 residues. The entire variable domain, with the rest obtained from reference TRBV7-2 and TRBJ2-7, is as follows: GAGVSQSPSNKVTEKGKDVELRCDPISGHTALYWYRQSLGQGLEFLIYFQGNSAPDKSGLPSDRFSAERTGGSVSTLTIQRTQQEDSAVYLCASSQRGYEQYFGPGTRLTVT.

The sample holds many counts of this clone. The CDR3 end falls 3 residues outside the read, so it is completed with the germline J gene. The chain employs TRBV7-9 and TRBJ2-5; 7 nucleotides match TRBD1. The junction had 11 bases not matched to a gene; V was cut back by 5 bases and J by 5 bases. Germline V lookup: CDR1 SEHNR, CDR2 FQNEAQ (reference sequence). The CDR3 contains 15 residues. The CDR3 sequence: CASSTGTAVPETQYF. The CDR3 bases that were read are TGTGCCAGCAGCACCGGGACAGCCGTACCGGAGACC.

This clone was seen repeatedly, ten times or more. The read terminates 3 residues before the CDR3 end, so the remaining end is supplied by the germline J gene. The chain employs TRBV5-4 and TRBJ1-6, with D perhaps TRBD1 (5 bases). CDR3 length: 13 amino acids. V shed 3 bases and J shed 7 bases, with 8 bases lying between them. Germline V gives CDR1 SGHNT, CDR2 YYREEE (reference sequence). CDR3 loop: CASSSSGNSPLHF. Partial CDR3 DNA: TGTGCCAGCAGCTCTTCAGGGAATTCACCC.

This clone was counted many times. The CDR3 goes on 3 residues after the read ends, and that part is filled in from the germline J gene. The chain links TRBV7-3 to TRBJ1-1, with D tentatively TRBD1 (6 bases). The CDR3 length is 15 residues. Germline CDR1 and CDR2: SGHTA and FQGTGA. The V gene lost 2 bases and the J gene lost 4 bases, with 14 bases spanning the gap. CDR3 bases read: TGTGCCAGCAGCTTAGGGGGGGCGTCCGGCACTGAA. Its translation: CASSLGGASGTE. The complete CDR3 protein is CASSLGGASGTEAFF.

In this sample, this clone turned up a few times. The read halts 3 residues ahead of the CDR3 end, with the missing end drawn from the germline J gene. J is TRBJ2-4 and V is TRBV19, with D perhaps TRBD2 (6 bases). The CDR3 has 13 amino acids. Germline V gene lookup returns CDR1 LNHDA and CDR2 SQIVND (reference sequence). The CDR3 spells CASSMTTRRGQYF. CDR3 bases read: TGTGCCAGTAGTATGACGACCCGGCGGGGT. Using reference TRBV19 and TRBJ2-4 for the parts outside the CDR3, the full variable domain is DGGITQSPKYLFRKEGQNVTLSCEQNLNHDAMYWYRQDPGQGLRLIYYSQIVNDFQKGDIAEGYSVSREKKESFPLTVTSAQKNPTAFYLCASSMTTRRGQYFGAGTRLSVL.

The sample holds many counts of this clone. The CDR3 is cut off 3 residues early in the read; its end comes from the germline J gene. This chain uses TRBV7-2 with TRBJ1-5, with unresolved D. V lost 2 bases to trimming and J lost 6 bases, with 8 bases between them. The CDR3 is 13 residues long. From germline, CDR1 is SGHTA and CDR2 FQGNSA. The CDR3 spells CASSLNSFQPQHF. CDR3 DNA (partial): TGTGCCAGCAGCTTAAACTCATTTCAGCCC. The variable domain in full, with the rest retrieved from reference TRBV7-2 and TRBJ1-5, is GAGVSQSPSNKVTEKGKDVELRCDPISGHTALYWYRQSLGQGLEFLIYFQGNSAPDKSGLPSDRFSAERTGGSVSTLTIQRTQQEDSAVYLCASSLNSFQPQHFGDGTRLSIL.